These T cell receptor beta chains were read from a single sample in a study of cytomegalovirus exposure and HLA in healthy donors. Data came from immunoSEQ multiplex PCR; TCRdb stores just in-frame clones and leaves some out. The table has approximately 130,000 clones, more than 80% seen once; the top ten hold 6% to 8%. The sequenced material came from PBMCs. The receptor set was obtained from a woman younger than 45 in good health and CMV-seropositive. The CDR3 runs from the conserved cysteine through the conserved F or W. Fields, in order: clone size, V gene, J gene, D gene, CDR3 DNA, CDR3 protein. The D gene is left open where the match is weak. Only some rows state a clone size, as once, few, many or a class for expanded clones.

-	TRBV10-3	TRBJ2-7	-	TGTGCCATCAGTGAGTCAACAGTCGAGCAGTACTTC	CAISESTVEQYF
-	TRBV9	TRBJ2-3	-	TGTGCCAGCAGCGTATCACCGCACATGGATACGCAGTATTTT	CASSVSPHMDTQYF
-	TRBV7-7	TRBJ2-5	-	TGTGCCAGCAGCGCGATAGAGACCCAGTACTTC	CASSAIETQYF
-	TRBV13	TRBJ2-2	-	TGTGCCAGCCAAATACCCCCGGCCGGGGAGCTGTTTTTT	CASQIPPAGELFF
-	TRBV2	TRBJ1-2	TRBD1	TGTGCCAGCAGTCCTCCCGGGACAGCCTATGGCTACACCTTC	CASSPPGTAYGYTF
-	TRBV28	TRBJ2-5	TRBD2	TGTGCCAGCCTTGATAGCGGGACCCAAGAGACCCAGTACTTC	CASLDSGTQETQYF
-	TRBV5-6	TRBJ2-2	TRBD1	TGTGCCAGCAGCTTGGCGGGACAGCCGAACACCGGGGAGCTGTTTTTT	CASSLAGQPNTGELFF
-	TRBV15	TRBJ2-7	-	TGTGCCACCAGAGGAGAGCAGCTCCCCTACGAGCAGTACTTC	CATRGEQLPYEQYF
once	TRBV29-1	TRBJ1-2	TRBD1	TGCAGCGTTGAGGGGACAGGGTGGGGCTATGGCTACACCTTC	CSVEGTGWGYGYTF
-	TRBV5-1	TRBJ2-7	TRBD2	TGCGCCAGCAGCTTGTTGGCTAGCGGGGGTCAGGGAGACGAGCAGTACTTC	CASSLLASGGQGDEQYF
-	TRBV6-5	TRBJ2-7	-	TGTGCCAGCAGTTACGAGGGATCAGTCTACGAGCAGTACTTC	CASSYEGSVYEQYF
-	TRBV9	TRBJ2-3	-	TGTGCCAGCAGCGTTGTGGGCACCGCAGATACGCAGTATTTT	CASSVVGTADTQYF
-	TRBV10-3	TRBJ2-1	TRBD2	TGTGCCATCAGTGATGGGAGGGCCTTGGGGGACAATGAGCAGTTCTTC	CAISDGRALGDNEQFF
-	TRBV18	TRBJ2-5	-	TGTGCCAGCTCACCGCGAACCCAAGAGACCCAGTACTTC	CASSPRTQETQYF